The entry below describes one TCR beta chain. Amplification of TCR beta CDR3 regions was performed using RNA transcripts as template. TCR CDR3 regions were first amplified by RT-PCR with HTBI primers. From the multiplex PCR reads, TCRdb called clonotypes with MiXCR, one entry per CDR3 protein. The sample has under 550,000 distinct CDR3 sequences, 15% to 20% seen once; the top ten hold about half. The data stem from a study of T cells in Graves' hyperthyroidism and ophthalmopathy. The sequenced sample was blood. The TCR comes from a man aged 35-49 years with Graves' ophthalmopathy.

CDR3 DNA sequence: TGTGCCAGCAGCGCCGCAGGGGGCCTCGAGCAGTACTTC. It is translated as CASSAAGGLEQYF. The chain has TRBV9 and TRBJ2-7; the match to TRBD1 covers 8 bases. CDR3 length: 13 residues. Losses at the gene ends were 3 bases for V and 6 bases for J; bases not matched to a gene: 5. In germline, CDR1 is SGDLS, CDR2 YYNGEE.